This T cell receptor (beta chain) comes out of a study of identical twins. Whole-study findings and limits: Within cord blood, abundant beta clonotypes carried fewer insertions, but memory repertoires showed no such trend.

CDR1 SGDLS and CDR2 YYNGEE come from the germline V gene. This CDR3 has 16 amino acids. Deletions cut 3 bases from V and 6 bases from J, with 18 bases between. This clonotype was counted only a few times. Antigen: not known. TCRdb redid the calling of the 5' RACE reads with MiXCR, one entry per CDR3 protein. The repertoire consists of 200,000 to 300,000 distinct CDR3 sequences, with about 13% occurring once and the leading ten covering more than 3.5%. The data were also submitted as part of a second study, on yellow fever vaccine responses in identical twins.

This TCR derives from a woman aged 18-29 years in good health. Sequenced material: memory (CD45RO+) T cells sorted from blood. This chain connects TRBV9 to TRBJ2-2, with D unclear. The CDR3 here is CASSADPAVTSGELFF. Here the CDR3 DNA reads TGTGCCAGCAGCGCAGACCCAGCAGTTACCTCCGGGGAGCTGTTTTTT.